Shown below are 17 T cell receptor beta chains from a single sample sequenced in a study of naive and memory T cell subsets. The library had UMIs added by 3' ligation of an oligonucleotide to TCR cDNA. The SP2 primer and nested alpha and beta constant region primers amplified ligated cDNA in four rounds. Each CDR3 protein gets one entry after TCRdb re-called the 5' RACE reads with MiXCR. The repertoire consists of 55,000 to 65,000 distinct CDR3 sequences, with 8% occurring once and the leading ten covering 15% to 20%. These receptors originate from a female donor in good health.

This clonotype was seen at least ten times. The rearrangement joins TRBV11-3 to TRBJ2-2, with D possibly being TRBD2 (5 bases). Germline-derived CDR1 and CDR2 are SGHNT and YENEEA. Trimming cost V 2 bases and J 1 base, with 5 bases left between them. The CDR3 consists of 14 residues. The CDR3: CASSLRGNTGELFF. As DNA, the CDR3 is TGTGCCAGCAGCTTACGGGGGAACACCGGGGAGCTGTTTTTT.

This CDR3 reads CASSLRQGTWKLFF. The CDR3, as DNA: TGTGCCAGCAGTTTAAGACAGGGCACGTGGAAACTGTTTTTT. The chain carries TRBV28 and TRBJ1-4; 7 bases line up with TRBD1. The germline V gene has CDR1 MDHEN and CDR2 SYDVKM. V shed 2 bases and J 11 bases; nucleotides not matched to a gene: 8. The CDR3 consists of 14 residues.

The CDR3 region has the DNA TGTGCCAGCAGCCCCCGAAAAACCGGACTCAAGAAGACCCAGTACTTC. Translated: CASSPRKTGLKKTQYF. This rearrangement joins TRBV7-2 to TRBJ2-5, with a possible D match to TRBD2 (5 bases). CDR3 size: 16 residues. Trimming cost V 5 bases and J 6 bases, with 22 bases left between them. Germline V lookup: CDR1 SGHTA, CDR2 FQGNSA.

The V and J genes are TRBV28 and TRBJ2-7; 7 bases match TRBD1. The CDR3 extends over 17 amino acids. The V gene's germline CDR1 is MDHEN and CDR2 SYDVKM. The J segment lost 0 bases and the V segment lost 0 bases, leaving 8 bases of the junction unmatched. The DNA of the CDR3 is TGTGCCAGCAGTTTATGGGGCGGACAGGCAAGCTCCTACGAGCAGTACTTC. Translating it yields CASSLWGGQASSYEQYF. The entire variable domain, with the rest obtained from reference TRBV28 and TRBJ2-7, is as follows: DVKVTQSSRYLVKRTGEKVFLECVQDMDHENMFWYRQDPGLGLRLIYFSYDVKMKEKGDIPEGYSVSREKKERFSLILESASTNQTSMYLCASSLWGGQASSYEQYFGPGTRLTVT.

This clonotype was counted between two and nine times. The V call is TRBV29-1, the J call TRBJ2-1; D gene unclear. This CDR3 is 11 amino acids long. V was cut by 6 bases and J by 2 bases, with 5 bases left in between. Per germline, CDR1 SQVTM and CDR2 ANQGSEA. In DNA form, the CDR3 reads TGCAGCGTCGCGACCTACAATGAGCAGTTCTTC. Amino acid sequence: CSVATYNEQFF.

The CDR3 is CASSEGFGQGTYEQYF. Written as DNA, the CDR3 is TGTGCCAGCAGTGAAGGTTTCGGACAGGGAACTTACGAGCAGTACTTC. This chain links TRBV2 with TRBJ2-7; 8 nucleotides align to TRBD1. Germline V gene lookup returns CDR1 SNHLY and CDR2 FYNNEI. The CDR3 covers 16 residues. The J segment lost 4 bases and the V segment lost 1 base, leaving 9 bases of the junction unmatched.

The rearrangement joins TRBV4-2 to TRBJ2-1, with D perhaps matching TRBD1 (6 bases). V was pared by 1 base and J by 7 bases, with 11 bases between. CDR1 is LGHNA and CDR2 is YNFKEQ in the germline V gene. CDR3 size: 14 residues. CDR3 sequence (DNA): TGTGCCAGCAGCCAAGGACAGGCGGTTAATGAGCAGTTCTTC. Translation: CASSQGQAVNEQFF.

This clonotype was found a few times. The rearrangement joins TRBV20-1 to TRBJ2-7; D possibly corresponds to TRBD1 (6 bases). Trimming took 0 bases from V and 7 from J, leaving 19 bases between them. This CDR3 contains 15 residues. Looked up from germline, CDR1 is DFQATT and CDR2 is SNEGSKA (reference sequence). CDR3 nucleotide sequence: TGCAGTGCTAGAGATAAGGGCAGGGGCCGGGTAGAGCAGTACTTC. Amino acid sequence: CSARDKGRGRVEQYF.

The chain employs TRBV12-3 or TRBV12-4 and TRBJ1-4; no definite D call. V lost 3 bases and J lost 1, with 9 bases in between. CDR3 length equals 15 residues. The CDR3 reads CASSLNGLTNEKLFF. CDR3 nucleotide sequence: TGTGCCAGCAGTTTGAACGGATTAACTAATGAAAAACTGTTTTTT.

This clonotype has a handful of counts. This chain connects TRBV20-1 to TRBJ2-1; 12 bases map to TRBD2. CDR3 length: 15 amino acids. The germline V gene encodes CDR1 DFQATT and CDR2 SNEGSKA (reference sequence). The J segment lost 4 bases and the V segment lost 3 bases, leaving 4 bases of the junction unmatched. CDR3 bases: TGCAGTGCTAGTCAAACTAGCGGGAGGTACAATGAGCAGTTCTTC. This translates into CSASQTSGRYNEQFF.

The CDR3 is CSASDPGTSGRNEQFF. DNA of the CDR3: TGCAGTGCTAGTGATCCCGGGACTAGCGGGAGAAATGAGCAGTTCTTC. The chain joins TRBV20-1 to TRBJ2-1; 14 nucleotides line up with TRBD2. Germline V CDR1 and CDR2: DFQATT, SNEGSKA (reference sequence). There are 16 residues in the CDR3. The V and J ends lost 3 bases and 7 bases, in that order; junction bases with no gene match: 8.

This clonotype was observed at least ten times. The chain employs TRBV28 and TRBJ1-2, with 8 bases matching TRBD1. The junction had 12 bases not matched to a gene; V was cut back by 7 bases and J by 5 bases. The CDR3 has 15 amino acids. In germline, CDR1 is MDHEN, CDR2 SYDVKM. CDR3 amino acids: CASIPTPGTGYGYTF. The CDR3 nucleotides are TGTGCCAGCATCCCGACCCCCGGGACAGGATATGGCTACACCTTC.

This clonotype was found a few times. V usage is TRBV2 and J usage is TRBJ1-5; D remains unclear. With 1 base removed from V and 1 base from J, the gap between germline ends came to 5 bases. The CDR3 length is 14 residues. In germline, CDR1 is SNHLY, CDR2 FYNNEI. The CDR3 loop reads CASSEEISNQPQHF. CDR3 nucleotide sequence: TGTGCCAGCAGTGAAGAGATAAGCAATCAGCCCCAGCATTTT. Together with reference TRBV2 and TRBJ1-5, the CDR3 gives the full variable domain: EPEVTQTPSHQVTQMGQEVILRCVPISNHLYFYWYRQILGQKVEFLVSFYNNEISEKSEIFDDQFSVERPDGSNFTLKIRSTKLEDSAMYFCASSEEISNQPQHFGDGTRLSIL.

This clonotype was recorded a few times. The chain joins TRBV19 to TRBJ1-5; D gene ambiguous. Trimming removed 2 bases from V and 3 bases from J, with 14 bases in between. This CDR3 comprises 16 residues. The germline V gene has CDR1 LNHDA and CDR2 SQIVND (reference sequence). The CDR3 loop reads CASSIMFGQINQPQHF. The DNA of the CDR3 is TGTGCCAGTAGTATAATGTTTGGGCAGATCAATCAGCCCCAGCATTTT.

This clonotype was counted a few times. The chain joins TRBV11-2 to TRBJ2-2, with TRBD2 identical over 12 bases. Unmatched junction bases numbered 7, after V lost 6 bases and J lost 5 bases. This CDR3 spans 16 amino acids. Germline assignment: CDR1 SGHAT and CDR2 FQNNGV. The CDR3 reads CASSLLAGGLTGELFF. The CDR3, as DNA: TGTGCCAGCAGTCTTCTAGCGGGAGGGCTGACCGGGGAGCTGTTTTTT.

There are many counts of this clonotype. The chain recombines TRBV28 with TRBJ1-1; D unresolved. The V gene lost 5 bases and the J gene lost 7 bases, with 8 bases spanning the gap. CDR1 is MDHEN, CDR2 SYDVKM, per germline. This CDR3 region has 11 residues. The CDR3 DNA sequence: TGTGCCAGCAGTCCCCGGAATGAAGCTTTCTTT. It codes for CASSPRNEAFF.

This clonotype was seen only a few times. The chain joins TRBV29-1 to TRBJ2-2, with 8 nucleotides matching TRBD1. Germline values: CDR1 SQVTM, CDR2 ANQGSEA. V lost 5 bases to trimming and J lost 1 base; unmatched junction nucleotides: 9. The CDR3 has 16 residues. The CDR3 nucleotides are TGCAGCGTTCTTAAACAGGGGGATAGGAACACCGGGGAGCTGTTTTTT. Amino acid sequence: CSVLKQGDRNTGELFF.